A selection of T cell receptor beta chains follows, all from one sample in a study of shared clonotypes between healthy human individuals. The repertoire was sequenced with immunoSEQ multiplex PCR; TCRdb's copy has only in-frame clones and lacks some. Of about 670,000 clones in the sample, about 78% were seen once. Sequenced: memory CD4+ T cells sorted from blood. All receptors derive from a woman in her thirties in good health. CDR3s include the opening cysteine and the closing phenylalanine or tryptophan. Each record gives: CDR3 protein, CDR3 DNA, J gene, D gene, clone size, V gene. A D gene is named only where the DNA matches it firmly. Only some rows state a clone size, as once, few, many or a class for expanded clones.

CDR3aa: CASSLLRESYEQYF
CDR3nt: TGTGCCAGCAGCTTATTGAGGGAGTCCTACGAGCAGTACTTC
j_gene: TRBJ2-7
d_gene: NA
abundance: NA
v_gene: TRBV11-2

CDR3aa: CASSEYRGSNQPQHF
CDR3nt: TGTGCCAGCAGTGAATACAGGGGTAGCAATCAGCCCCAGCATTTT
j_gene: TRBJ1-5
d_gene: TRBD1
abundance: NA
v_gene: TRBV2

CDR3aa: CASSLGDLFNEQFF
CDR3nt: TGCGCCAGCAGCTTGGGAGACCTGTTCAATGAGCAGTTCTTC
j_gene: TRBJ2-1
d_gene: NA
abundance: NA
v_gene: TRBV5-1

CDR3aa: CAWSGTEDQPQHF
CDR3nt: TGTGCCTGGAGCGGGACAGAAGATCAGCCCCAGCATTTT
j_gene: TRBJ1-5
d_gene: TRBD1
abundance: many
v_gene: TRBV30

CDR3aa: CASSMYSGWKKGSPLDEQFF
CDR3nt: TGTGCCAGTAGTATGTATAGCGGATGGAAGAAAGGGAGCCCTCTTGATGAGCAGTTCTTC
j_gene: TRBJ2-1
d_gene: NA
abundance: few
v_gene: TRBV19

CDR3aa: CASCHRVSYEQYF
CDR3nt: TGTGCCAGTTGCCACAGGGTTTCCTACGAGCAGTACTTC
j_gene: TRBJ2-7
d_gene: NA
abundance: once
v_gene: TRBV19

CDR3aa: CASRWALAHNEKLFF
CDR3nt: TGTGCCAGCAGATGGGCCCTCGCCCATAATGAAAAACTGTTTTTT
j_gene: TRBJ1-4
d_gene: NA
abundance: NA
v_gene: TRBV7-2

CDR3aa: CASTRVGVETQYF
CDR3nt: TGTGCCAGCACACGGGTGGGGGTCGAGACCCAGTACTTC
j_gene: TRBJ2-5
d_gene: NA
abundance: NA
v_gene: TRBV7-9

CDR3aa: CASSLDGRVGQETQYF
CDR3nt: TGTGCCAGCAGCTTGGACGGCAGGGTCGGCCAAGAGACCCAGTACTTC
j_gene: TRBJ2-5
d_gene: NA
abundance: NA
v_gene: TRBV5-4

CDR3aa: CASSRDLTGYTDTQYF
CDR3nt: TGTGCCAGCTCGCGCGACCTGACAGGTTACACAGATACGCAGTATTTT
j_gene: TRBJ2-3
d_gene: NA
abundance: NA
v_gene: TRBV18

CDR3aa: CASSLGGRSAQETQYF
CDR3nt: TGCGCCAGCAGCTTGGGCGGGAGGTCAGCGCAAGAGACCCAGTACTTC
j_gene: TRBJ2-5
d_gene: TRBD2
abundance: NA
v_gene: TRBV5-1

CDR3aa: CAITGTSGGGRADTQYF
CDR3nt: TGTGCCATCACCGGGACTAGCGGGGGAGGGCGCGCAGATACGCAGTATTTT
j_gene: TRBJ2-3
d_gene: TRBD2
abundance: NA
v_gene: TRBV10-3

CDR3aa: CSVDPAGDDEQYF
CDR3nt: TGCAGCGTTGACCCAGCGGGAGACGACGAGCAGTACTTC
j_gene: TRBJ2-7
d_gene: TRBD2
abundance: NA
v_gene: TRBV29-1

CDR3aa: CASSEGKGYGYTF
CDR3nt: TGTGCCAGCAGTGAAGGGAAGGGCTATGGCTACACCTTC
j_gene: TRBJ1-2
d_gene: NA
abundance: few
v_gene: TRBV2

CDR3aa: CASSPDLTTNEKLFF
CDR3nt: TGTGCCAGTAGTCCCGACCTAACAACTAATGAAAAACTGTTTTTT
j_gene: TRBJ1-4
d_gene: NA
abundance: NA
v_gene: TRBV19

CDR3aa: CASTPRGLPYEQYF
CDR3nt: TGTGCCAGCACCCCACGGGGATTACCCTACGAGCAGTACTTC
j_gene: TRBJ2-7
d_gene: NA
abundance: NA
v_gene: TRBV27

CDR3aa: CASSLVRGDPQHF
CDR3nt: TGTGCCAGCAGCTTAGTTCGCGGGGATCCCCAGCATTTT
j_gene: TRBJ1-5
d_gene: NA
abundance: NA
v_gene: TRBV7-6

CDR3aa: CASSSRRGVTYEQYF
CDR3nt: TGTGCCAGCAGTTCCAGGAGGGGGGTAACCTACGAGCAGTACTTC
j_gene: TRBJ2-7
d_gene: NA
abundance: NA
v_gene: TRBV28

CDR3aa: CASSSPSVPLGGNTIYF
CDR3nt: TGTGCCAGCAGCTCCCCTTCCGTCCCTTTAGGTGGAAACACCATATATTTT
j_gene: TRBJ1-3
d_gene: NA
abundance: NA
v_gene: TRBV28

CDR3aa: CASSLSQMGALGF
CDR3nt: TGTGCCAGCAGCTTAAGCCAGATGGGGGCCTTGGGGTTC
j_gene: TRBJ2-7
d_gene: NA
abundance: NA
v_gene: TRBV7-8

CDR3aa: CASSRALQETQYF
CDR3nt: TGTGCCAGCAGCCGGGCCCTCCAAGAGACCCAGTACTTC
j_gene: TRBJ2-5
d_gene: NA
abundance: NA
v_gene: TRBV5-4

CDR3aa: CASSLGGTSGRYEQFF
CDR3nt: TGTGCCAGCAGCTTGGGGGGGACTAGCGGGAGGTATGAGCAGTTCTTC
j_gene: TRBJ2-1
d_gene: TRBD2
abundance: once
v_gene: TRBV5-4

CDR3aa: CATITGSGDEQFF
CDR3nt: TGTGCCACAATTACAGGGAGTGGCGATGAGCAGTTCTTC
j_gene: TRBJ2-1
d_gene: NA
abundance: many
v_gene: TRBV28

CDR3aa: CASSRQGNNEQFF
CDR3nt: TGTGCCAGCAGCAGACAGGGGAACAATGAGCAGTTCTTC
j_gene: TRBJ2-1
d_gene: TRBD1
abundance: NA
v_gene: TRBV6-6

CDR3aa: CASRQPAGMNTEAFF
CDR3nt: TGTGCCAGCCGACAACCGGCGGGCATGAACACTGAAGCTTTCTTT
j_gene: TRBJ1-1
d_gene: NA
abundance: NA
v_gene: TRBV13

CDR3aa: CASSLAPTDGRRSDTQYF
CDR3nt: TGTGCCAGCAGCTTAGCGCCTACTGACGGGAGGCGCTCAGATACGCAGTATTTT
j_gene: TRBJ2-3
d_gene: TRBD2
abundance: NA
v_gene: TRBV7-6

CDR3aa: CASSSGHSYEQYF
CDR3nt: TGTGCCAGCAGTTCCGGACATTCCTACGAGCAGTACTTC
j_gene: TRBJ2-7
d_gene: NA
abundance: NA
v_gene: TRBV28

CDR3aa: CASSPPTVNIQYF
CDR3nt: TGTGCCAGCAGCCCCCCGACCGTAAACATTCAGTACTTC
j_gene: TRBJ2-4
d_gene: NA
abundance: few
v_gene: TRBV7-9

CDR3aa: CASSSQLLDPGGKLFF
CDR3nt: TGTGCCAGCAGCTCCCAATTACTAGACCCAGGTGGAAAACTGTTTTTT
j_gene: TRBJ1-4
d_gene: NA
abundance: NA
v_gene: TRBV5-5

CDR3aa: CASSTGGAGKTQYF
CDR3nt: TGTGCCAGCAGCACGGGGGGGGCCGGCAAGACCCAGTACTTC
j_gene: TRBJ2-5
d_gene: TRBD2
abundance: NA
v_gene: TRBV11-2

CDR3aa: CASKRLAGADFPYEQYF
CDR3nt: TGCGCCAGCAAGAGGCTAGCGGGAGCAGATTTTCCCTACGAGCAGTACTTC
j_gene: TRBJ2-7
d_gene: TRBD2
abundance: NA
v_gene: TRBV5-1

CDR3aa: CASSLGGRGHTEAFF
CDR3nt: TGTGCCAGCAGTCTGGGGGGCAGGGGTCACACTGAAGCTTTCTTT
j_gene: TRBJ1-1
d_gene: NA
abundance: NA
v_gene: TRBV28

CDR3aa: CASSLVSNSRNQPQHF
CDR3nt: TGTGCCAGCAGCTTAGTATCGAACAGCAGAAATCAGCCCCAGCATTTT
j_gene: TRBJ1-5
d_gene: NA
abundance: once
v_gene: TRBV7-2

CDR3aa: CASSHLDEQFF
CDR3nt: TGTGCCAGCAGCCACCTAGATGAGCAGTTCTTC
j_gene: TRBJ2-1
d_gene: NA
abundance: NA
v_gene: TRBV28

CDR3aa: CASSEAPRNNQPQHF
CDR3nt: TGTGCCAGCAGTGAAGCGCCGAGGAACAATCAGCCCCAGCATTTT
j_gene: TRBJ1-5
d_gene: NA
abundance: NA
v_gene: TRBV6-1

CDR3aa: CASSYSTEGFEQFF
CDR3nt: TGTGCCAGCAGTTACTCGACCGAGGGGTTTGAGCAGTTCTTC
j_gene: TRBJ2-1
d_gene: NA
abundance: NA
v_gene: TRBV6-5

CDR3aa: CASSFRPRAGTEAFF
CDR3nt: TGTGCCAGCAGTTTTCGGCCCAGGGCGGGCACTGAAGCTTTCTTT
j_gene: TRBJ1-1
d_gene: NA
abundance: once
v_gene: TRBV28

CDR3aa: CASSFQDYGYTF
CDR3nt: TGTGCCAGCAGTTTTCAGGATTATGGCTACACCTTC
j_gene: TRBJ1-2
d_gene: NA
abundance: few
v_gene: TRBV28

CDR3aa: CASSQEGGRVDEKLFF
CDR3nt: TGCGCCAGCAGCCAAGAAGGAGGCAGGGTAGACGAAAAACTGTTTTTT
j_gene: TRBJ1-4
d_gene: NA
abundance: few
v_gene: TRBV4-1

CDR3aa: CAISESMANYEQYF
CDR3nt: TGTGCCATCAGTGAGTCAATGGCGAACTACGAGCAGTACTTC
j_gene: TRBJ2-7
d_gene: NA
abundance: NA
v_gene: TRBV10-3

CDR3aa: CASRLGQGLAGYTF
CDR3nt: TGTGCCAGCAGATTGGGACAGGGCCTCGCCGGCTACACCTTC
j_gene: TRBJ1-2
d_gene: TRBD1
abundance: NA
v_gene: TRBV7-2

CDR3aa: CASSLAGGNSGANVLTF
CDR3nt: TGTGCCAGCAGCTTAGCGGGAGGGAACTCTGGGGCCAACGTCCTGACTTTC
j_gene: TRBJ2-6
d_gene: TRBD2
abundance: NA
v_gene: TRBV7-6

CDR3aa: CSVMGRMNTEAFF
CDR3nt: TGCAGCGTCATGGGACGCATGAACACTGAAGCTTTCTTT
j_gene: TRBJ1-1
d_gene: NA
abundance: few
v_gene: TRBV29-1

CDR3aa: CASSLTGSTDTQYF
CDR3nt: TGTGCCAGCAGTCTTACAGGGAGCACAGATACGCAGTATTTT
j_gene: TRBJ2-3
d_gene: NA
abundance: NA
v_gene: TRBV6-5

CDR3aa: CASSEFGNYGYTF
CDR3nt: TGTGCCAGCAGTGAATTCGGTAACTATGGCTACACCTTC
j_gene: TRBJ1-2
d_gene: NA
abundance: once
v_gene: TRBV6-1

CDR3aa: CASAPWGGLSYGYTF
CDR3nt: TGTGCCAGCGCCCCTTGGGGGGGTCTTAGCTATGGCTACACCTTC
j_gene: TRBJ1-2
d_gene: NA
abundance: few
v_gene: TRBV2

CDR3aa: CASSFTGAHEQYF
CDR3nt: TGTGCCAGCAGTTTCACCGGGGCCCACGAGCAGTACTTC
j_gene: TRBJ2-7
d_gene: NA
abundance: NA
v_gene: TRBV7-6

CDR3aa: CATKEMGVRGFSEAFF
CDR3nt: TGTGCCACCAAAGAGATGGGTGTCAGGGGATTTAGTGAAGCTTTCTTT
j_gene: TRBJ1-1
d_gene: NA
abundance: NA
v_gene: TRBV27

CDR3aa: CASSSSPGGYGYTF
CDR3nt: TGCGCCAGCAGCTCCTCCCCCGGGGGATACGGCTACACCTTC
j_gene: TRBJ1-2
d_gene: NA
abundance: NA
v_gene: TRBV5-1